What follows is one T cell receptor beta chain and its context. The ends lost 4 bases at V and 4 bases at J; junction bases unmatched: 2. CDR1 is GTSNPN and CDR2 is SVGIG in the germline V gene (reference sequence). The CDR3 totals 13 residues. This sample was taken from a study of blood T cell repertoires in COVID-19. TCRdb's table, derived via immunoSEQ multiplex PCR, lists solely in-frame clones and lacks some. The profile shows over 250,000 clones, 88% of them singletons. The source of this sequence is a woman in her thirties or forties who had recovered from COVID-19. The chain carries TRBV30 and TRBJ1-5; 9 bases agree with TRBD1. Sequenced sample: peripheral blood. CDR3: CAWTTGGNQPQHF. In DNA, the CDR3 is TGTGCCTGGACGACAGGGGGTAATCAGCCCCAGCATTTT.